These T cell receptor beta chains were read from a single sample in a study of CD8 T cells in ankylosing spondylitis. TCRdb analysed the 5' RACE reads with MiXCR anew, one entry per CDR3 protein. The sample has about 280,000 distinct CDR3 sequences; 20% are singletons. Sequencing was carried out using blood, either unsorted or a sorted T cell fraction (not recorded which). Source of these receptors: a male donor with ankylosing spondylitis or in good health (not recorded which). The CDR3 runs from the conserved cysteine through the conserved F or W. D genes are given only for firm matches. Clone size, where shown, is once, few, many, or a class for clones that have expanded.

D gene: NA
J gene: TRBJ1-6
clone size: few
V gene: TRBV5-1
CDR3 DNA: TGCGCCAGCAGCATGGGGGCAAACAAAGGGAATTCACCCCTCCACTTT
CDR3 protein: CASSMGANKGNSPLHF

D gene: TRBD2
J gene: TRBJ2-2
clone size: few
V gene: TRBV7-2
CDR3 DNA: TGTGCCAGCAGCCTAGGACTAGCCAAGAACACCGGGGAGCTGTTTTTT
CDR3 protein: CASSLGLAKNTGELFF

D gene: TRBD1
J gene: TRBJ2-5
clone size: many
V gene: TRBV9
CDR3 DNA: TGTGCCAGCAGCGTAGAGGGGAGACAGGGAAGAGAGACCCAGTACTTC
CDR3 protein: CASSVEGRQGRETQYF

D gene: NA
J gene: TRBJ2-2
clone size: NA
V gene: TRBV27
CDR3 DNA: TGTGCCAGCAGTTCGCGCAAAACAAAGGCCGGGGAGCTGTTTTTT
CDR3 protein: CASSSRKTKAGELFF

D gene: NA
J gene: TRBJ2-2
clone size: few
V gene: TRBV9
CDR3 DNA: TGTGCCAGCAGCGCGGATTGGGGACTGGCCTGGGACGGGGAGCTGTTTTTT
CDR3 protein: CASSADWGLAWDGELFF

D gene: NA
J gene: TRBJ2-5
clone size: few
V gene: TRBV5-5
CDR3 DNA: TGTGCCAGCAGCTTGAGGCGGGACACGCCCGGGGAGACCCAGTACTTC
CDR3 protein: CASSLRRDTPGETQYF

D gene: NA
J gene: TRBJ1-1
clone size: few
V gene: TRBV28
CDR3 DNA: TGTGCCAGCAGTTTGGGCCGGACTTCTGAAGCTTTCTTT
CDR3 protein: CASSLGRTSEAFF

D gene: NA
J gene: TRBJ2-1
clone size: NA
V gene: TRBV27
CDR3 DNA: TGTGTCAGCAGTTCCCCCGGGATGGGTTACAACAATGAGCAGTTCTTC
CDR3 protein: CVSSSPGMGYNNEQFF

D gene: TRBD1
J gene: TRBJ1-6
clone size: many
V gene: TRBV24-1
CDR3 DNA: TGTGCCACCAGTGATCCCGGGACAGCACTCCACTTT
CDR3 protein: CATSDPGTALHF

D gene: NA
J gene: TRBJ1-5
clone size: few
V gene: TRBV27
CDR3 DNA: TGTGCCAGCAGTTTATCGGCGGGGATTAGCAATCAGCCCCAGCATTTT
CDR3 protein: CASSLSAGISNQPQHF

D gene: NA
J gene: TRBJ1-2
clone size: NA
V gene: TRBV20-1
CDR3 DNA: TGCAGTGCTAGGGATCCACTTCGCTATGGCTACACCTTC
CDR3 protein: CSARDPLRYGYTF

D gene: NA
J gene: TRBJ1-3
clone size: NA
V gene: TRBV20-1
CDR3 DNA: TGCAGTGCGGGGCAGGGAAACACCATATATTTT
CDR3 protein: CSAGQGNTIYF

D gene: TRBD2
J gene: TRBJ2-1
clone size: few
V gene: TRBV15
CDR3 DNA: TGTGCCACCAGCAGAGATGTCCGACTAGCTGAGGAGCAGTTCTTC
CDR3 protein: CATSRDVRLAEEQFF

D gene: NA
J gene: TRBJ1-5
clone size: few
V gene: TRBV4-1
CDR3 DNA: TGCGCCAGCAGCCAATATAGTGGGGGGGTGTATCAGCCCCAGCATTTT
CDR3 protein: CASSQYSGGVYQPQHF

D gene: NA
J gene: TRBJ1-5
clone size: many
V gene: TRBV6-1
CDR3 DNA: TGTGCCAGCAGTGAAATGAGCAATCAGCCCCAGCATTTT
CDR3 protein: CASSEMSNQPQHF

D gene: TRBD2
J gene: TRBJ2-3
clone size: NA
V gene: TRBV6-1
CDR3 DNA: TGTGCCAACGCGATCTCTAGCGGGATTAGCACAGATACGCAGTATTTT
CDR3 protein: CANAISSGISTDTQYF

D gene: TRBD2
J gene: TRBJ2-1
clone size: few
V gene: TRBV28
CDR3 DNA: TGTGCCAGCAGTTTAAGGGCGCTGCGGGGGGACAATGAGCAGTTCTTC
CDR3 protein: CASSLRALRGDNEQFF

D gene: NA
J gene: TRBJ2-5
clone size: few
V gene: TRBV5-1
CDR3 DNA: TGCGCCAGCAGATGGGGGCCTCAAGAGACCCAGTACTTC
CDR3 protein: CASRWGPQETQYF

D gene: NA
J gene: TRBJ2-3
clone size: few
V gene: TRBV4-1
CDR3 DNA: TGCGCCAGCAGCCAACGAGGAGCGCCCAGCACAGATACGCAGTATTTT
CDR3 protein: CASSQRGAPSTDTQYF

D gene: TRBD2
J gene: TRBJ2-1
clone size: NA
V gene: TRBV12-3/TRBV12-4
CDR3 DNA: TGTGCCAGCAGTTTAGCTAGCGGGGGCTGGAATGAGCAGTTCTTC
CDR3 protein: CASSLASGGWNEQFF

D gene: NA
J gene: TRBJ2-3
clone size: NA
V gene: TRBV21-1
CDR3 DNA: TGTGCCAGCAGCAAAGAGGGACGTGCAGATACGCAGTATTTT
CDR3 protein: CASSKEGRADTQYF

D gene: NA
J gene: TRBJ1-3
clone size: NA
V gene: TRBV20-1
CDR3 DNA: TGCAGTGCTAGAGATGGAAGTACCTCTGGAAACACCATATATTTT
CDR3 protein: CSARDGSTSGNTIYF

D gene: NA
J gene: TRBJ2-5
clone size: few
V gene: TRBV15
CDR3 DNA: TGTGCCACCAGCAACCAACTAGCAAAACGTGAGACCCAGTACTTC
CDR3 protein: CATSNQLAKRETQYF

D gene: TRBD1
J gene: TRBJ2-1
clone size: NA
V gene: TRBV28
CDR3 DNA: TGTGCCAGCAGTCGGGACAGCGAGAATGAGCAGTTCTTC
CDR3 protein: CASSRDSENEQFF

D gene: TRBD1
J gene: TRBJ1-2
clone size: NA
V gene: TRBV12-3/TRBV12-4
CDR3 DNA: TGTGCCAGCAGTCCTTCCCGGACAGGGGTGAGCTACACCTTC
CDR3 protein: CASSPSRTGVSYTF

D gene: NA
J gene: TRBJ2-5
clone size: NA
V gene: TRBV6-5
CDR3 DNA: TGTGCCAGCAGTCCACTCGACCGAAAAGAGACCCAGTACTTC
CDR3 protein: CASSPLDRKETQYF

D gene: TRBD1
J gene: TRBJ2-1
clone size: NA
V gene: TRBV6-2/TRBV6-3
CDR3 DNA: TGTGCCAGCAGCTTCGGACAGGGTGTACACAATGAGCAGTTCTTC
CDR3 protein: CASSFGQGVHNEQFF

D gene: NA
J gene: TRBJ2-5
clone size: many
V gene: TRBV29-1
CDR3 DNA: TGCAGCACACGACAGACGGAGACCCAGTACTTC
CDR3 protein: CSTRQTETQYF

D gene: TRBD1
J gene: TRBJ2-2
clone size: many
V gene: TRBV12-3/TRBV12-4
CDR3 DNA: TGTGCCAGCAGCCGGGACAGGGTTCTGTTTTTT
CDR3 protein: CASSRDRVLFF

D gene: TRBD2
J gene: TRBJ2-1
clone size: few
V gene: TRBV20-1
CDR3 DNA: TGCAGCCCACATACGGGGGGTTCCTACAATGAGCAGTTCTTC
CDR3 protein: CSPHTGGSYNEQFF

D gene: NA
J gene: TRBJ1-5
clone size: many
V gene: TRBV28
CDR3 DNA: TGTGCCAGCAGTTTGACAGGTCGGTGGCGCAATCAGCCCCAGCATTTT
CDR3 protein: CASSLTGRWRNQPQHF